The 2 T cell receptor beta chains listed next were all sequenced from one sample in a study of cytomegalovirus exposure and HLA in healthy donors. The PCR ran on 60 Vbeta and 13 Jbeta primers. Sequencing used immunoSEQ multiplex PCR; TCRdb keeps in-frame clones, though not all of them. This repertoire includes approximately 110,000 clones. The sample consisted of PBMCs. Receptor source: a man in his forties or fifties in good health and CMV-seronegative.

V usage is TRBV28 and J usage is TRBJ1-2, with D possibly being TRBD1 (5 bases). The CDR3 is 13 residues long. Germline V gene sequence: CDR1 MDHEN, CDR2 SYDVKM. Trimming took off 3 bases at V and 1 base at J, with 6 bases between the two ends. The CDR3 loop reads CASSFQGNYGYTF. CDR3 in DNA: TGTGCCAGCAGTTTTCAGGGTAACTATGGCTACACCTTC.

This chain links TRBV10-3 with TRBJ2-7; D call uncertain. Per the germline V gene, CDR1 is ENHRY and CDR2 is SYGVKD. This CDR3 has 12 amino acids. V lost 0 bases and J lost 5, with 5 bases in between. The CDR3 loop reads CAISESSDEQYF. CDR3 nucleotide sequence: TGTGCCATCAGTGAGTCCAGCGACGAGCAGTACTTC.